This T cell receptor beta chain is from a study of blood T cells in healthy people across ages. Overall study findings and caveats: Comparison with aged donors showed that long-lived donors had more naive CD4+ cells and higher diversity.

This clonotype was recorded many times. Antigen unknown. Total RNA was isolated from each sample in quantities of at least 6 micrograms. A second roughly 6 to 11 cycle PCR used barcoded and J-beta primers. TCRdb itself ran the 5' RACE reads through MiXCR, one entry per CDR3 protein. Here the sample spans roughly 1,700,000 distinct CDR3 sequences, 28% being singletons. This TCR was recovered from a young woman in good health. The sequenced sample was blood.

CDR3 DNA: TGCAGTGCTAGAGACCGGGACAGGATTACCTACGAGCAGTACTTC. It specifies CSARDRDRITYEQYF. The V call is TRBV20-1, the J call TRBJ2-7; TRBD1 aligns across 8 bases. This CDR3 has 15 residues. J gave up 2 bases and V 0 bases, and 6 bases lay outside the gene matches. Germline CDR1 is DFQATT and CDR2 is SNEGSKA (reference sequence).